The source of this T cell receptor (beta chain) is a study of Ad26.COV2.S vaccination and SARS-CoV-2 variants. With respect to this clone: Its antigen is unknown.

The CDR3 covers 12 residues. Trimming took off 2 bases at V and 8 bases at J, with 9 bases between the two ends. The germline gives CDR1 MDHEN, CDR2 SYDVKM. The repertoire was sequenced with immunoSEQ multiplex PCR; TCRdb's copy has only in-frame clones and lacks some. The sample has 350,000 to 600,000 clones; 89% are singletons. Treatment indicated: 15 to 20 received Ad26.COV2.S at low or high dose, single or two shots; about 5 received placebo; per-sample allocation not given. Sampling occurred on day 63 after the first vaccine or placebo injection. Overall study results and limits: Vaccinees showed greater spike-specific TCR breadth than placebo recipients.

This sample comprised peripheral blood, obtained in a trial of Ad26.COV2.S vaccine versus placebo. The TCR sequence derives from a person between 18 and 65 years old who received the Ad26.COV2.S COVID-19 vaccine or a placebo. V gene TRBV28 combines with J gene TRBJ1-1; D ambiguous. CDR3 DNA: TGTGCCAGCAGTTTAAATCATCCGGAAGCTTTCTTT. It codes for CASSLNHPEAFF. The full variable domain, with the rest looked up from reference TRBV28 and TRBJ1-1, is DVKVTQSSRYLVKRTGEKVFLECVQDMDHENMFWYRQDPGLGLRLIYFSYDVKMKEKGDIPEGYSVSREKKERFSLILESASTNQTSMYLCASSLNHPEAFFGQGTRLTVV.